The sequence of this TCR beta chain was determined in a study of cytomegalovirus exposure and HLA in healthy donors. Study results and caveats: In a later analysis, across HLA loci, associated TCR counts were highest for DRB1, lowest for HLA-C. In a later analysis, compared with equally common non-associated chains, HLA-associated beta chains were more expanded. Presence/absence analyses took donor sequencing depth as roughly uniform.

PCR used 60 Vbeta primers and 13 Jbeta primers. Sequencing used immunoSEQ multiplex PCR; TCRdb keeps in-frame clones, though not all of them. Among about 140,000 clones listed, around 65% were seen once. Trimming at V came to 2 bases and at J to 5 bases, leaving 12 bases not matched to a gene. Germline assignment: CDR1 MNHNS and CDR2 SASEGT. The CDR3 extends over 18 amino acids. Regarding this clone: The antigen is unknown.

The genes are TRBV6-1 and TRBJ1-6, with 7 nucleotides matching TRBD1. This sequence originates from a woman aged 55-69 years in good health and CMV-seronegative. The sample consisted of PBMCs. The CDR3 protein is CASSEPARGSFHNSPLHF. In DNA, the CDR3 is TGTGCCAGCAGTGAACCCGCCAGGGGGTCTTTTCATAATTCACCCCTCCACTTT.